Following are 15 T cell receptor beta chains from one sample sequenced in a study of T cells in Graves' hyperthyroidism and ophthalmopathy. RNA transcripts served as the template for amplifying TCR beta CDR3 regions. The HTBI primer set drove a first-round RT-PCR of the TCR CDR3. In TCRdb, the multiplex PCR reads were re-called with MiXCR into one record per CDR3 protein. This table has about 96,000 distinct CDR3 sequences, roughly half appearing once. Source material: blood. The receptors were sampled from a woman in her thirties or forties with Graves' hyperthyroidism.

The rearrangement uses TRBV2 and TRBJ1-4; D gene ambiguous. V lost 7 bases and J lost 10, with 10 bases in between. The germline V gene has CDR1 SNHLY and CDR2 FYNNEI. CDR3 length: 11 residues. CDR3 DNA: TGTGCCAGCACGATGGTCGGAAAACTGTTTTTT. It translates to CASTMVGKLFF.

The J gene is TRBJ2-7, the V gene TRBV5-4, with D possibly matching TRBD1 (5 bases). CDR3 length: 15 amino acids. Trimming removed 2 bases at V and 0 bases at J, with 12 bases between. Looked up from germline, CDR1 is SGHNT and CDR2 is YYREEE (reference sequence). CDR3 DNA: TGTGCCAGCAGCTTAAAGGAGACAGACTCCTACGAGCAGTACTTC. Amino acid sequence: CASSLKETDSYEQYF.

The chain uses TRBV7-4 and TRBJ1-5; unclear D gene. The germline V gene has CDR1 SGHVT and CDR2 SQSDAQ. Deletions cut 6 bases from V and 1 base from J, with 10 bases between. The CDR3 loop spans 14 amino acids. CDR3 DNA sequence: TGTGCCAGCAGTGAACTCCTGAGCAATCAGCCCCAGCATTTT. This translates into CASSELLSNQPQHF.

This clonotype showed up just a few times. The CDR3: CASSLDGRGRLQPQHF. CDR3 DNA sequence: TGTGCCAGCAGCTTAGATGGCAGGGGGCGCCTTCAGCCCCAGCATTTT. This sequence joins TRBV7-9 and TRBJ1-5; 8 bases are shared with TRBD1. Per germline, CDR1 SEHNR and CDR2 FQNEAQ (reference sequence). The CDR3 is 16 amino acids. J was trimmed by 6 bases and V by 1 base; bases with no gene match: 8.

The chain joins TRBV15 to TRBJ2-5, with D uncertain. Germline loops: CDR1 LNHNV, CDR2 YYDKDF (reference sequence). CDR3 length: 13 residues. V lost 3 bases and J lost 5, with 10 bases in between. CDR3: CATSSAGRETQYF. The CDR3 DNA reads TGTGCCACCAGCAGCGCCGGCAGGGAGACCCAGTACTTC.

This clonotype was detected once. The V gene is TRBV29-1, the J gene TRBJ1-1; unclear D gene. Trimming stripped 5 bases from V and 11 bases from J, with 12 bases between. This CDR3 is built from 10 residues. Germline CDR1 is SQVTM and CDR2 is ANQGSEA. The DNA of the CDR3 is TGCAGCGTTACTGGACTAGCGGCTTTCTTT. It encodes CSVTGLAAFF.

The chain links TRBV29-1 to TRBJ1-1; 10 positions agree with TRBD1. Germline CDR1 is SQVTM and CDR2 is ANQGSEA. The CDR3 consists of 14 residues. V lost 8 bases, J lost 8 bases, and 14 bases stayed unmatched. CDR3 coding DNA: TGCAGCCCCCTGAGACAGGGGGCTTTCTTCGAAGCTTTCTTT. Amino acid sequence: CSPLRQGAFFEAFF.

The chain recombines TRBV4-3 with TRBJ2-5; either TRBD1 or TRBD2 may supply D (6 bases each). Germline V gene sequence: CDR1 LGHNA, CDR2 YSLEER. The CDR3 sequence is 17 residues long. V was shortened by 0 bases and J by 5 bases, with 19 bases between the two germline ends. The CDR3 DNA follows: TGCGCCAGCAGCCAAGATCTGGGGGGCCTTGGCAAGGAGACCCAGTACTTC. Translated, it gives CASSQDLGGLGKETQYF.

On this clonotype itself: This may stem from a read error, because a much larger clone lies one nucleotide away. This chain joins TRBV10-3 and TRBJ1-4, with D hard to call. Trimming cost V 10 bases and J 0 bases, with 18 bases left between them. Germline V gives CDR1 ENHRY, CDR2 SYGVKD. CDR3 length: 16 residues. The CDR3 DNA reads TGTGCCAGCAGCTCCACCCACAGCCCAACTAATGAAAAACTGTTTTTT. Translation: CASSSTHSPTNEKLFF.

This clonotype was recorded at least ten times. This may be a read error: a much more frequent sequence differs by one nucleotide. The DNA for the CDR3 is TGTGCCAGCAACGTAGGGGCAGGGCCTAACTATGGCTACACCTTC. It codes for CASNVGAGPNYGYTF. The V gene is TRBV7-3, the J gene TRBJ1-2; maybe TRBD1 (5 bases). V shed 7 bases and J shed 0 bases, with 15 bases lying between them. This CDR3 region has 15 residues. Germline V lookup: CDR1 SGHTA, CDR2 FQGTGA.

This clonotype was observed many times. Here the CDR3 reads CASSYAPGQTNSPLHF. The CDR3 nucleotides are TGTGCCAGCAGTTACGCACCGGGACAGACTAATTCACCCCTCCACTTT. This chain uses TRBV6-6 with TRBJ1-6, with 7 bases fitting TRBD1. This CDR3 contains 16 residues. V was pared by 2 bases and J by 6 bases, with 7 bases of the junction left unmatched. Germline V gene lookup returns CDR1 MNHNY and CDR2 SVGAGI (reference sequence).

This clonotype was counted a few times. This CDR3 is CASSQWGGRSLDTQYF. The DNA of the CDR3 is TGTGCCAGCAGCCAGTGGGGCGGGAGGTCCTTAGATACGCAGTATTTT. The rearrangement uses TRBV7-2 and TRBJ2-3; 8 nucleotides align to TRBD2. V lost 5 bases, J lost 5 bases, and 12 bases stayed unmatched. The CDR3 contains 16 residues. The germline V gene has CDR1 SGHTA and CDR2 FQGNSA.

This chain uses TRBV25-1 with TRBJ2-7; 8 bases align to TRBD1. Trimming cost V 6 bases and J 3 bases; bases outside gene matches: 7. The V gene's germline CDR1 is MGHDK and CDR2 SYGVNS. This CDR3 is built from 14 residues. The CDR3 spells CASRGAGGRYEQYF. CDR3 bases: TGTGCCAGCAGGGGGGCAGGGGGCCGCTACGAGCAGTACTTC.

This clonotype was detected a few times. The V and J genes are TRBV29-1 and TRBJ1-2; maybe TRBD1 (5 bases). The germline V gene encodes CDR1 SQVTM and CDR2 ANQGSEA. Trimming removed 7 bases from V and 2 bases from J, with 8 bases in between. This CDR3 is built from 11 residues. The DNA of the CDR3 is TGCAGCGGGGGCGGGAACTATGGCTACACCTTC. Its translation: CSGGGNYGYTF.

Details on this clonotype: In this CDR3 the conserved last residue, phenylalanine or tryptophan, is missing, so a read error is likely. The J gene is TRBJ1-4, the V gene TRBV2; D might be TRBD1 (6 bases). The CDR3 is made up of 15 amino acids. CDR1 and CDR2 from the germline V gene are SNHLY and FYNNEI. Between the trimmed V and J ends, which lost 6 bases and 13 bases, there was a span of 24 bases. The CDR3 DNA is TGTGCCAGCAGCCAAGAGGGCAGGGGAGTGGGGAGACTGTTTCTT. The encoded protein is CASSQEGRGVGRLFL.